One sample yielded the 27 T cell receptor beta chains listed below, sequenced in a study of cytomegalovirus exposure and HLA in healthy donors. The primer mix had 60 Vbeta and 13 Jbeta primers. Only in-frame clones appear in the TCRdb table, and some are missing; sequencing was by immunoSEQ multiplex PCR. This sample carries about 200,000 clones, 70% to 85% of them seen once, and the ten largest clones take about 0.23%. The sequenced sample was PBMCs. The receptors stem from a girl aged 2-10 years in good health and CMV-seronegative.

The V call is TRBV7-7, the J call TRBJ1-1; D remains ambiguous. The germline CDR1 and CDR2 sequences are SSHAT and FNYEAQ (reference sequence). The CDR3 loop spans 13 amino acids. Trimming left V 3 bases short and J 6 bases short, with 11 bases between. In DNA form, the CDR3 reads TGTGCCAGCAGCTTGCAAGTGGGCGCTGAAGCTTTCTTT. The encoded protein is CASSLQVGAEAFF. The full variable domain, completed using reference TRBV7-7 and TRBJ1-1, is GAGVSQSPRYKVTKRGQDVTLRCDPISSHATLYWYQQALGQGPEFLTYFNYEAQPDKSGLPSDRFSAERPEGSISTLTIQRTEQRDSAMYRCASSLQVGAEAFFGQGTRLTVV.

The chain links TRBV6-1 to TRBJ2-2; maybe TRBD1 (6 bases). The CDR3 sequence is 15 residues long. Trimming stripped 1 base from V and 0 bases from J, with 6 bases between. Germline assignment: CDR1 MNHNS and CDR2 SASEGT. The DNA of the CDR3 is TGTGCCAGCAGTGAAGAGGGGGCGAACACCGGGGAGCTGTTTTTT. This sequence encodes CASSEEGANTGELFF.

V is TRBV30 and J is TRBJ1-2, with TRBD1 matching 9 bases. The CDR3 has 15 amino acids. The germline V gene has CDR1 GTSNPN and CDR2 SVGIG (reference sequence). The V and J ends lost 5 bases and 0 bases, in that order; junction bases with no gene match: 7. DNA of the CDR3: TGTGCCTGGGAAACGGGACAGGGCTCTAACTATGGCTACACCTTC. Protein: CAWETGQGSNYGYTF.

This sequence joins TRBV4-1 and TRBJ2-5; TRBD1 agrees at 8 bases. The J segment lost 2 bases and the V segment lost 4 bases, leaving 6 bases of the junction unmatched. This CDR3 comprises 15 residues. Germline values: CDR1 MGHRA, CDR2 YSYEKL. CDR3: CASSRLTGVQETQYF. CDR3 coding DNA: TGCGCCAGCAGCCGCTTGACAGGGGTTCAAGAGACCCAGTACTTC.

This clone occurred once. The chain combines TRBV10-3 with TRBJ2-7; TRBD1 aligns across 9 bases. The V segment lost 5 bases and the J segment 3 bases; nucleotides outside the gene matches: 5. The CDR3 loop spans 14 amino acids. Germline assignment: CDR1 ENHRY and CDR2 SYGVKD. CDR3 coding DNA: TGTGCCATCAGTCTCCGGGACAGGGACTACGAGCAGTACTTC. Its protein is CAISLRDRDYEQYF.

The chain joins TRBV29-1 to TRBJ2-1; D is uncertain. The CDR3 is 14 amino acids. V dropped 3 bases and J dropped 14 bases, with 23 bases sitting between them. CDR1 SQVTM and CDR2 ANQGSEA come from the germline V gene. The CDR3 is CSVERLGEKALEFF. The CDR3 DNA is TGCAGCGTTGAGCGGCTAGGCGAGAAGGCCCTCGAGTTCTTC.

The chain couples TRBV10-3 to TRBJ1-1, with 9 bases identical to TRBD1. This CDR3 spans 16 amino acids. The V segment lost 2 bases and the J segment 0 bases; nucleotides outside the gene matches: 4. The V gene's germline CDR1 is ENHRY and CDR2 SYGVKD. The CDR3, as DNA: TGTGCCATCAGTGAGGGACAGGGGATGGTGAACACTGAAGCTTTCTTT. This sequence encodes CAISEGQGMVNTEAFF.

The chain couples TRBV7-9 to TRBJ2-1, with D perhaps matching TRBD2 (5 bases). This CDR3 spans 13 amino acids. Germline V lookup: CDR1 SEHNR, CDR2 FQNEAQ (reference sequence). V was pared by 4 bases and J by 7 bases, with 11 bases between. CDR3 DNA sequence: TGTGCCAGCAGCTCAGGTCGGGGAAATGAGCAGTTCTTC. Protein: CASSSGRGNEQFF.

The gene calls are TRBV25-1 and TRBJ1-1; 11 nucleotides agree with TRBD1. Germline-derived CDR1 and CDR2 are MGHDK and SYGVNS. This CDR3 has 14 amino acids. The junction had 2 bases not matched to a gene; V was cut back by 2 bases and J by 6 bases. The CDR3 region has the DNA TGTGCCAGCAGTGAAGGACAGGGGGCCGCTGAAGCTTTCTTT. The encoded protein is CASSEGQGAAEAFF. Full variable domain (remainder filled in from reference TRBV25-1 and TRBJ1-1): EADIYQTPRYLVIGTGKKITLECSQTMGHDKMYWYQQDPGMELHLIHYSYGVNSTEKGDLSSESTVSRIRTEHFPLTLESARPSHTSQYLCASSEGQGAAEAFFGQGTRLTVV.

This clone has a handful of counts. The rearrangement joins TRBV6-5 to TRBJ1-1; 7 bases line up with TRBD1. From germline, CDR1 is MNHEY and CDR2 SVGAGI. The length of the CDR3 is 13 residues. V lost 5 bases and J lost 6; bases outside the gene matches: 6. For the CDR3, the DNA is TGTGCCAGCAGTAACACCGGGACAGCTGAAGCTTTCTTT. Amino acids: CASSNTGTAEAFF.

The rearrangement links TRBV19 to TRBJ1-6, with TRBD1 matching over 8 bases. Per germline, CDR1 LNHDA and CDR2 SQIVND (reference sequence). V was clipped by 3 bases and J by 5 bases; unmatched bases: 6. This CDR3 has 16 amino acids. Written as DNA, the CDR3 is TGTGCCAGTAGTATCTCGAACAGGGGGAATAATTCACCCCTCCACTTT. Its translation is CASSISNRGNNSPLHF. Drawing the rest from reference TRBV19 and TRBJ1-6, the complete variable domain is DGGITQSPKYLFRKEGQNVTLSCEQNLNHDAMYWYRQDPGQGLRLIYYSQIVNDFQKGDIAEGYSVSREKKESFPLTVTSAQKNPTAFYLCASSISNRGNNSPLHFGNGTRLTVT.

As to this clone: One end of the junction does not line up with germline, which may come from a read error. The V gene is TRBV10-1, the J gene TRBJ2-7; 7 bases are a match to TRBD1. The CDR3 extends over 13 amino acids. Germline-derived CDR1 and CDR2 are WNHNN and SYGVQD (reference sequence). The CDR3 coding sequence is TGCGCCAGCAGTTCTACCGGGACAGCGCCCCGGGACTTC. Its translation: CASSSTGTAPRDF.

The rearrangement joins TRBV6-1 to TRBJ1-6; 9 bases are shared with TRBD1. J lost 9 bases, V lost 9 bases, and 9 bases had no gene match. This CDR3 contains 14 residues. CDR1 is MNHNS and CDR2 is SASEGT in the germline V gene. CDR3 sequence reads: CASVRQGVGSPLHF. The CDR3 region has the DNA TGTGCCAGTGTCCGACAGGGGGTGGGTTCACCCCTCCACTTT.

The chain carries TRBV7-7 and TRBJ2-1, with TRBD2 matching over 9 bases. CDR3 length: 13 residues. Germline CDR1 and CDR2: SSHAT and FNYEAQ (reference sequence). The V segment lost 4 bases and the J segment 13 bases; nucleotides outside the gene matches: 8. The CDR3 reads CASSSGTSPTQFF. The CDR3 DNA reads as TGTGCCAGCAGCTCGGGGACTAGCCCTACCCAGTTCTTC.

The chain recombines TRBV10-1 with TRBJ2-3; 8 bases align to TRBD2. V lost 6 bases to trimming and J lost 2 bases; unmatched junction nucleotides: 10. The length of the CDR3 is 16 residues. CDR1 is WNHNN, CDR2 SYGVQD, per germline (reference sequence). In DNA, the CDR3 is TGCGCCAGCAGCTTAAAACGGGGGGGGACCACAGATACGCAGTATTTT. This gives the protein CASSLKRGGTTDTQYF.

The chain is built from TRBV7-9 and TRBJ2-2; 13 bases line up with TRBD2. Germline loops: CDR1 SEHNR, CDR2 FQNEAQ (reference sequence). The CDR3 is 17 amino acids. V lost 4 bases, J lost 6 bases, and 8 bases stayed unmatched. CDR3 protein: CASSSTRLAGGSGELFF. DNA for the CDR3: TGTGCCAGCAGCTCCACCCGACTAGCGGGAGGATCCGGGGAGCTGTTTTTT.

V gene TRBV6-5 combines with J gene TRBJ2-7; no clear D. CDR3 size: 12 residues. Germline values: CDR1 MNHEY, CDR2 SVGAGI. Deletions cut 5 bases from V and 2 bases from J, with 7 bases between. For the CDR3, the DNA is TGTGCCAGCAGTCCCGTCCCCTACGAGCAGTACTTC. Translating it yields CASSPVPYEQYF.

The chain uses TRBV5-4 and TRBJ2-2, with 7 bases that match TRBD1. This CDR3 region has 17 residues. The V and J ends lost 0 bases and 0 bases, in that order; junction bases with no gene match: 5. Germline CDR1 reads SGHNT; CDR2 reads YYREEE (reference sequence). The CDR3 DNA sequence: TGTGCCAGCAGCTTGGGGGACAGACTCCCGAACACCGGGGAGCTGTTTTTT. It encodes CASSLGDRLPNTGELFF.

This chain connects TRBV9 to TRBJ2-1; TRBD2 is a possible D gene (5 bases). V lost 0 bases to trimming and J lost 6 bases, with 10 bases between them. This CDR3 has 14 residues. Germline V gives CDR1 SGDLS, CDR2 YYNGEE. CDR3 nucleotides: TGTGCCAGCAGCGTAGCGGACTTTTTCAATGAGCAGTTCTTC. Protein product: CASSVADFFNEQFF.

The gene calls are TRBV2 and TRBJ1-2, with D perhaps TRBD1 (5 bases). Germline V gene lookup returns CDR1 SNHLY and CDR2 FYNNEI. Between the trimmed V and J ends, which lost 11 bases and 3 bases, there was a span of 16 bases. The CDR3 totals 13 residues. In nucleotides, the CDR3 is TGTGCCTTCTACCGGATAGGGGACTATGGCTACACCTTC. It codes for CAFYRIGDYGYTF.

This chain joins TRBV7-2 and TRBJ1-5; maybe TRBD1 (5 bases). Trimming removed 5 bases at V and 7 bases at J, with 15 bases between. The V gene's germline CDR1 is SGHTA and CDR2 FQGNSA. This CDR3 is 14 amino acids long. CDR3 sequence (DNA): TGTGCCAGCAGCCCGGGGGGGGTTGTCCAGCCCCAGCATTTT. It codes for CASSPGGVVQPQHF.

This clone has only one observation. The CDR3 DNA reads as TGTGCCACCAGCACAGGGATGAACACCGGGGAGCTGTTTTTT. This codes for CATSTGMNTGELFF. The rearrangement joins TRBV15 to TRBJ2-2, with D tentatively TRBD1 (5 bases). The V end was cut by 4 bases, the J end by 1 base, with 7 bases between. CDR3 length equals 14 residues. Germline CDR1 is LNHNV and CDR2 is YYDKDF (reference sequence).

The chain is built from TRBV29-1 and TRBJ2-1; 11 nucleotides line up with TRBD2. Germline-derived CDR1 and CDR2 are SQVTM and ANQGSEA. This CDR3 comprises 18 residues. Trimming at V came to 0 bases and at J to 5 bases, leaving 12 bases not matched to a gene. CDR3 in amino acids: CSVEDLIPSGRLHNEQFF. CDR3 bases: TGCAGCGTTGAAGATCTCATACCTAGCGGGAGGCTCCACAATGAGCAGTTCTTC.

The rearrangement joins TRBV6-5 to TRBJ2-5, with 7 bases identical to TRBD1. Germline CDR1 reads MNHEY; CDR2 reads SVGAGI. After removal of 4 bases from V and 5 bases from J, the junction contained 7 bases not matched to a gene. This CDR3 contains 14 residues. The CDR3 loop is CASSSLTGKETQYF. The DNA for the CDR3 is TGTGCCAGCAGTTCCTTGACAGGGAAGGAGACCCAGTACTTC.

This clone was detected once. This chain uses TRBV19 with TRBJ1-2; 7 nucleotides align to TRBD1. Germline CDR1 reads LNHDA; CDR2 reads SQIVND (reference sequence). V shed 10 bases, J shed 8 bases, and the junction held 10 bases outside the gene matches. The CDR3 has 12 residues. The chain's CDR3 is CATLGDRPGYTF. CDR3 DNA sequence: TGTGCCACGTTAGGGGACAGACCCGGCTACACCTTC.

The chain employs TRBV10-3 and TRBJ2-5, with D maybe TRBD2 (6 bases). CDR3 length equals 13 residues. Germline V gene data show CDR1 as ENHRY and CDR2 as SYGVKD. The V end lost 4 bases, the J end lost 1 base, and 7 bases lay between the germline ends. CDR3 in DNA: TGTGCCATCAGTGTCGGGGGCCAAGAGACCCAGTACTTC. It translates to CAISVGGQETQYF.

This clone was counted only a few times. The rearrangement uses TRBV19 and TRBJ1-2; a weak D match, TRBD1 (6 bases). Looked up from germline, CDR1 is LNHDA and CDR2 is SQIVND (reference sequence). V dropped 1 base and J dropped 7 bases, with 13 bases sitting between them. The CDR3 has 14 residues. CDR3 sequence reads: CASSIGNRVGGYTF. The CDR3, as DNA: TGTGCCAGTAGTATAGGGAACAGGGTCGGTGGCTACACCTTC.